The next 3 T cell receptor beta chains were all read from a single sample in a study of cytomegalovirus exposure and HLA in healthy donors. PCR involved 60 Vbeta and 13 Jbeta primers. Sequencing used immunoSEQ multiplex PCR; TCRdb keeps in-frame clones, though not all of them. Of about 150,000 clones in the sample, more than 65% were seen once. The sequencing input was PBMCs. The receptors stem from a man aged 30-40 years in good health and CMV-seropositive.

The chain employs TRBV28 and TRBJ1-6; 8 bases fit TRBD1. The CDR3 totals 18 residues. Losses at the gene ends were 3 bases for V and 0 bases for J; bases not matched to a gene: 7. In germline, CDR1 is MDHEN, CDR2 SYDVKM. The CDR3 is CASSFRQGISSYNSPLHF. For the CDR3, the DNA is TGTGCCAGCAGTTTCCGACAGGGGATTAGCTCCTATAATTCACCCCTCCACTTT. The whole variable domain, remainder taken from reference TRBV28 and TRBJ1-6, is DVKVTQSSRYLVKRTGEKVFLECVQDMDHENMFWYRQDPGLGLRLIYFSYDVKMKEKGDIPEGYSVSREKKERFSLILESASTNQTSMYLCASSFRQGISSYNSPLHFGNGTRLTVT.

The chain employs TRBV25-1 and TRBJ1-4, with TRBD1 matching over 7 bases. V lost 4 bases, J lost 6 bases, and 14 bases stayed unmatched. This CDR3 spans 17 amino acids. Germline CDR1 and CDR2: MGHDK and SYGVNS. CDR3 nucleotides: TGTGCCAGCAGTGGGTACCAACAAGACAGGGATGATGAAAAACTGTTTTTT. Protein sequence: CASSGYQQDRDDEKLFF.

The chain couples TRBV10-3 to TRBJ2-3, with 12 bases aligning to TRBD2. Looked up from germline, CDR1 is ENHRY and CDR2 is SYGVKD. CDR3 length: 13 amino acids. The trim removed 10 bases at V and 6 bases at J, leaving 5 bases unmatched. As DNA, the CDR3 is TGTGCCACCCTACTAGCGGGGGGTGATACGCAGTATTTT. Translated, it gives CATLLAGGDTQYF.